The present TCR beta chain was sequenced within a study of cytomegalovirus exposure and HLA in healthy donors. As concerns this clone: The antigen is not known.

Trimming removed 5 bases at V and 3 bases at J, with 17 bases between. Germline V CDR1 and CDR2: SEHNR, FQNEAQ (reference sequence). This CDR3 has 15 amino acids. Notes on the study in general: Many donors shared some public TCRs, even though most TCR sequences were rare.

The PCR was carried out with 60 Vbeta primers and 13 Jbeta primers. Clones were sequenced by immunoSEQ multiplex PCR, and TCRdb holds only the in-frame ones, with some missing. The sample lists 85,000 to 100,000 clones, 84% occurring once. This rearrangement joins TRBV7-9 to TRBJ2-7; a possible D gene is TRBD1 (6 bases). The sequence came from a woman between 18 and 30 years old in good health and CMV-seropositive. Sequencing was performed on PBMCs. CDR3 DNA: TGTGCCAGCAGCCATACTGCGGACAGATACTACGAGCAGTACTTC. It is translated as CASSHTADRYYEQYF.